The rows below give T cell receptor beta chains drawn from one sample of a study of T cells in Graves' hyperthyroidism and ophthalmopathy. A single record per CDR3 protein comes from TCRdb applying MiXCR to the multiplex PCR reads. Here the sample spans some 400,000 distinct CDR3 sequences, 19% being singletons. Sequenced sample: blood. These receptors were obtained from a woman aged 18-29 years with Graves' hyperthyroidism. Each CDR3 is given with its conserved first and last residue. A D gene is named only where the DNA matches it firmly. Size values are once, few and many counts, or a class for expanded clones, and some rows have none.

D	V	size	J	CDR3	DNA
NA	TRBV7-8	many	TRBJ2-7	CASSLNTLYEQYF	TGTGCCAGCAGCTTGAACACCCTCTACGAGCAGTACTTC
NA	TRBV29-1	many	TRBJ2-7	CSVAAKYSYEQYF	TGCAGCGTGGCCGCGAAATACTCCTACGAGCAGTACTTC
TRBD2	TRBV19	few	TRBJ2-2	CASSTGGPTGELFF	TGTGCCAGTAGTACGGGGGGGCCCACCGGGGAGCTGTTTTTT
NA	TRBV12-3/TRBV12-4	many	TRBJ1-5	CASGPEYSNQPQHF	TGTGCCAGCGGGCCCGAGTATAGCAATCAGCCCCAGCATTTT
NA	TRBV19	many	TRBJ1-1	CASIIPGTEAFF	TGTGCCAGTATCATACCCGGCACTGAAGCTTTCTTT
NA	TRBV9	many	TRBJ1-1	CASSVVTMNTEAFF	TGTGCCAGCAGCGTAGTCACCATGAACACTGAAGCTTTCTTT
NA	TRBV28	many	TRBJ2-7	CASSRRGRDYEQYF	TGTGCCAGCAGTCGTCGGGGACGAGACTACGAGCAGTACTTC
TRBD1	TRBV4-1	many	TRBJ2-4	CASSRVDRGAKNIQYF	TGCGCCAGCAGCCGGGTAGACAGGGGGGCCAAAAACATTCAGTACTTC
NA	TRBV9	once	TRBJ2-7	CASGGKTYEQYF	TGTGCCAGCGGGGGGAAGACCTACGAGCAGTACTTC
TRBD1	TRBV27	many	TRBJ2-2	CASRWDRGTGELFF	TGTGCCAGTAGATGGGACAGGGGCACCGGGGAGCTGTTTTTT
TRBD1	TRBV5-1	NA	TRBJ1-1	CASSLAGTVEAFF	TGCGCCAGCAGCTTGGCCGGGACAGTTGAAGCTTTCTTT
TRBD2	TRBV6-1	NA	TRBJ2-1	CASRESSGGANEQFF	TGTGCCAGCAGAGAATCTAGCGGGGGGGCCAATGAGCAGTTCTTC
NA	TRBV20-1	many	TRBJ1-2	CSARDPRGHRNYGYTF	TGCAGTGCTAGGGACCCCCGGGGACACCGTAACTATGGCTACACCTTC
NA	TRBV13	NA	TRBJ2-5	CASSLGGTGGPETQYF	TGTGCCAGCAGCTTAGGAGGGACTGGGGGTCCCGAGACCCAGTACTTC
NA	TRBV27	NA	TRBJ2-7	CASSQTALSATYEQYF	TGTGCCAGCAGTCAAACCGCTTTATCCGCCACCTACGAGCAGTACTTC
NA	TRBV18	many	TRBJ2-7	CASSPRGSSYEQYF	TGTGCCAGCTCACCACGGGGCAGCTCCTACGAGCAGTACTTC
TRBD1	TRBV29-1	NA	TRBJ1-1	CSVGGGQGPLNTEAFF	TGCAGCGTTGGGGGGGGACAGGGACCATTGAACACTGAAGCTTTCTTT
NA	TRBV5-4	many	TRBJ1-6	CASSVGVKNSPLHF	TGTGCCAGCAGCGTCGGGGTCAAAAATTCACCCCTCCACTTT
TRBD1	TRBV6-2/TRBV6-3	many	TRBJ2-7	CASRGQGNTYEQYF	TGTGCCAGCAGGGGACAGGGAAACACCTACGAGCAGTACTTC
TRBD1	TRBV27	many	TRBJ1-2	CASSRRDRYYGYTF	TGTGCCAGCAGCCGCCGGGACAGATACTATGGCTACACCTTC
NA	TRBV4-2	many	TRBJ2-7	CASSQDWSYEQYF	TGTGCCAGCAGCCAAGATTGGTCCTACGAGCAGTACTTC
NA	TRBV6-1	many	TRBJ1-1	CASSEGWGTVAFF	TGTGCCAGCAGTGAAGGGTGGGGGACCGTCGCTTTCTTT
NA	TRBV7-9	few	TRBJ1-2	CASSLSRLGSGYTF	TGTGCCAGCAGCTTATCCCGGCTCGGGTCAGGCTACACCTTC
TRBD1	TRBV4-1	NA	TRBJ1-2	CASSQGGQGAGGYTF	TGCGCCAGCAGCCAAGGTGGACAGGGGGCGGGCGGCTACACCTTC
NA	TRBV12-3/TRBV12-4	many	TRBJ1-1	CASTQLRNTEAFF	TGTGCCAGCACCCAGCTCAGGAACACTGAAGCTTTCTTT
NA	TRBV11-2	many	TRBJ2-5	CASSLFGGETQYF	TGTGCCAGCAGCTTATTCGGTGGTGAGACCCAGTACTTC
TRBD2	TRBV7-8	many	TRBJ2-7	CASSSGGSVQYF	TGTGCCAGCAGCTCGGGGGGGTCCGTGCAGTACTTC
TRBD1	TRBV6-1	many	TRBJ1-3	CASQDRVRHPGNTIYF	TGTGCCAGCCAGGACAGGGTGAGGCATCCAGGAAACACCATATATTTT
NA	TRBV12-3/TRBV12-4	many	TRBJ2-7	CASSFGDSDTYEQYF	TGTGCCAGCAGTTTCGGTGACAGTGATACCTACGAGCAGTACTTC
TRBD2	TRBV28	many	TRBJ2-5	CASLSGGLTPETQYF	TGTGCCAGCCTCTCGGGGGGGCTAACCCCGGAGACCCAGTACTTC
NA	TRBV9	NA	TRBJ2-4	CASSVAGAGRDIQYF	TGTGCCAGCAGCGTAGCTGGGGCAGGGCGGGACATTCAGTACTTC
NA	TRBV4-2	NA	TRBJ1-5	CASSQGGNNQPKHF	TGTGCCAGCAGCCAAGGCGGAAACAATCAGCCCAAGCATTTT
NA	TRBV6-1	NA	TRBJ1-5	CASSSGTKHF	TGTGCCAGCAGTTCCGGGACTAAGCATTTT
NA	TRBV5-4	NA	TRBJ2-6	CASSRFGSGANVLTF	TGTGCCAGCAGCCGGTTTGGGTCTGGGGCCAACGTCCTGACTTTC
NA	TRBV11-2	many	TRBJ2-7	CASSLVSGSEQYF	TGTGCCAGCAGCTTAGTATCAGGGTCCGAGCAGTACTTC
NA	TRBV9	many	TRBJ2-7	CASTPGPRTYEQYF	TGTGCCAGCACCCCGGGACCCCGCACCTACGAGCAGTACTTC
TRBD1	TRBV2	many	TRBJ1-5	CATKGTGDQPQHF	TGTGCCACCAAGGGGACAGGCGACCAGCCCCAGCATTTT
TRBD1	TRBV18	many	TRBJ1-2	CASSPGQGSANYGYTF	TGTGCCAGCTCACCGGGACAGGGATCAGCTAACTATGGCTACACCTTC
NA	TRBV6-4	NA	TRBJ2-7	CASRRPTSYEQYF	TGTGCCAGCAGACGACCGACATCCTACGAGCAGTACTTC
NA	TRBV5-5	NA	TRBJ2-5	CASIHRGAIETQYF	TGTGCCAGCATCCATAGGGGGGCCATAGAGACCCAGTACTTC
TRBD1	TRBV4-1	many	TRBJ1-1	CASSQRDRGRVTEAFF	TGCGCCAGCAGCCAAAGGGACAGGGGGCGGGTTACTGAAGCTTTCTTT
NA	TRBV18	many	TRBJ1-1	CASSPFASEAFF	TGTGCCAGCTCACCATTTGCCTCTGAAGCTTTCTTT
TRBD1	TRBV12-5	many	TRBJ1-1	CASGLGQGIAFF	TGTGCTAGTGGTTTGGGACAGGGAATTGCTTTCTTT
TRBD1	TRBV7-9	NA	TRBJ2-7	CASSLQGAFGEQYF	TGTGCCAGCAGCTTGCAGGGGGCCTTTGGTGAGCAGTACTTC
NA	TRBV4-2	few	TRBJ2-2	CASSPTGTMNTGELFF	TGTGCCAGCAGCCCGACCGGGACAATGAACACCGGGGAGCTGTTTTTT
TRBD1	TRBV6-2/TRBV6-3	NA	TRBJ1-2	CASSYRGQGINYGYTF	TGTGCCAGCAGTTACAGGGGACAGGGGATAAACTATGGCTACACCTTC
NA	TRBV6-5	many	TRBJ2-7	CASSYWSGSYEQYF	TGTGCCAGCAGTTACTGGTCCGGGAGCTACGAGCAGTACTTC
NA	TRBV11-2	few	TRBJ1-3	CASSLRDPWDTIYF	TGTGCCAGCAGCCTACGGGACCCGTGGGACACCATATATTTT
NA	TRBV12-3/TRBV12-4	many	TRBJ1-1	CASSMGSQAFF	TGTGCCAGCAGCATGGGAAGTCAAGCTTTCTTT
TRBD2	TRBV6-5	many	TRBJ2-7	CASSFHLAGDDYEQYF	TGTGCCAGCAGTTTCCACTTAGCGGGGGACGACTACGAGCAGTACTTC
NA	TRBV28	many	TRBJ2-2	CASSLNPPGNTGELFF	TGTGCCAGCAGTTTAAACCCTCCAGGGAACACCGGGGAGCTGTTTTTT
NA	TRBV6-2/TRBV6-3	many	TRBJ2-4	CASSRGPLRNIQYF	TGTGCCAGCAGCAGAGGACCTCTACGAAATATTCAGTACTTC
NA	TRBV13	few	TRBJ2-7	CASTKVRQQYEQYF	TGTGCCAGCACCAAGGTCCGACAGCAATACGAGCAGTACTTC
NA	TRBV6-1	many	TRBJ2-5	CASSPQGMRETQYF	TGTGCCAGCAGCCCACAGGGTATGAGAGAGACCCAGTACTTC
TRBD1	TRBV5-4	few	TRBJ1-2	CASSLLMAGGSNYGYTF	TGTGCCAGCAGCTTGCTAATGGCAGGGGGATCTAACTATGGCTACACCTTC
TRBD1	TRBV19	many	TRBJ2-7	CASSMVWGQGGGYEQYF	TGTGCCAGTAGTATGGTATGGGGACAGGGTGGAGGATACGAGCAGTACTTC
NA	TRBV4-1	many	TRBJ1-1	CASSQDLLGNTEAFF	TGCGCCAGCAGCCAAGACCTCTTGGGGAACACTGAAGCTTTCTTT
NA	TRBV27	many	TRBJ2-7	CASSLWASLVYEQYF	TGTGCCAGCAGTTTATGGGCCTCCCTTGTCTACGAGCAGTACTTC
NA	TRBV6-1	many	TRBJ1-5	CASSELGAHQPQHF	TGTGCCAGCAGTGAATTGGGGGCACATCAGCCCCAGCATTTT
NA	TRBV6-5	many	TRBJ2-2	CASSSTKYAGELFF	TGTGCCAGCAGTTCCACCAAATACGCCGGGGAGCTGTTTTTT